This TCR beta chain is from a study of CD8 T cells in ankylosing spondylitis. General study findings and limits: Significant enrichment of disease-linked clones was reported in matched ankylosing spondylitis synovial fluid. The disease-linked clones had a CD8+ phenotype and low blood frequencies. A number of the motif variants had already been described in reactive arthritis synovial fluid and blood. Ankylosing spondylitis blood appeared to carry a characteristic TCR beta motif of several highly homologous variants.

Germline CDR1 LGHDT, CDR2 YNNKEL (reference sequence). Trimming left V 8 bases short and J 5 bases short, with 18 bases between. CDR3 length: 14 amino acids. TCRdb used MiXCR to reprocess the 5' RACE reads, holding one entry per CDR3 protein. The sample holds around 300,000 distinct CDR3 sequences, roughly 14% seen once. This clonotype was seen ten or more times. Its matching antigen is unknown. Sequences were obtained from blood, either unsorted or a sorted T cell fraction (not recorded which). The receptor comes from a male donor with ankylosing spondylitis or in good health (not recorded which). The rearrangement links TRBV3-1 to TRBJ1-1; D gene uncertain. The CDR3 DNA follows: TGTGCCAGCCTGGGCCGGGAGGGAAGGACTGAAGCTTTCTTT. Protein sequence: CASLGREGRTEAFF.